Below, 23 T cell receptor beta chains from the same sample are listed, as sequenced in a study of long-term antiretroviral therapy in people with HIV. Researchers report immunoSEQ v3.0 was run at survey level. Here immunoSEQ multiplex PCR was the method, and the copy in TCRdb shows in-frame clones only, minus some. The sample has approximately 35,000 clones, approximately 93% seen once. Specimen: unsorted PBMCs, collected more than 5 years after starting antiretroviral therapy. The receptors derive from a woman in her forties or fifties with HIV.

The rearrangement links TRBV6-4 to TRBJ2-1; either TRBD1 or TRBD2 may supply D (6 bases each). The V and J ends lost 5 bases and 7 bases respectively, with 18 bases between them. There are 15 residues in the CDR3. CDR1 is MRHNA and CDR2 is SNTAGT in the germline V gene. CDR3 sequence (DNA): TGTGCCAGCAGTATGGAGGGGGGCCCGGGAAATGAGCAGTTCTTC. This translates into CASSMEGGPGNEQFF.

This chain connects TRBV5-4 to TRBJ2-7, with 8 nucleotides matching TRBD2. Germline values: CDR1 SGHNT, CDR2 YYREEE (reference sequence). The V segment lost 7 bases and the J segment 2 bases; nucleotides outside the gene matches: 11. The length of the CDR3 is 15 residues. The CDR3: CASRRGGAKPYEQYF. The DNA for the CDR3 is TGTGCCAGCCGCCGGGGGGGGGCGAAACCCTACGAGCAGTACTTC.

The rearrangement uses TRBV4-3 and TRBJ1-2; D uncertain. Germline CDR1 and CDR2: LGHNA and YSLEER. Trimming took 1 base from V and 3 from J, leaving 15 bases between them. The CDR3 is 16 residues long. CDR3: CASSQVHQATYYGYTF. The DNA for the CDR3 is TGCGCCAGCAGCCAAGTTCACCAGGCGACTTACTATGGCTACACCTTC.

This chain uses TRBV27 with TRBJ2-1; D is unclear. The CDR3 consists of 17 residues. V lost 2 bases, J lost 6 bases, and 20 bases lay in between. Germline-derived CDR1 and CDR2 are MNHEY and SMNVEV (reference sequence). The DNA for the CDR3 is TGTGCCAGCAGTTTAGATCTTCGACCGATATGGGGCAATGAGCAGTTCTTC. Amino acids: CASSLDLRPIWGNEQFF.

This chain links TRBV6-5 with TRBJ1-6, with 9 bases fitting TRBD1. The CDR3 has 16 residues. Germline CDR1 is MNHEY and CDR2 is SVGAGI. Germline trimming cut 2 bases from V and 5 bases from J; bases unmatched to any gene: 4. The CDR3 protein is CASSYLRTGDNSPLHF. Written as DNA, the CDR3 is TGTGCCAGCAGTTACCTACGGACAGGGGATAATTCACCCCTCCACTTT.

J is TRBJ2-1 and V is TRBV5-1; 8 nucleotides agree with TRBD1. Germline loops: CDR1 SGHRS, CDR2 YFSETQ. Unmatched junction bases numbered 2, after V lost 0 bases and J lost 0 bases. The CDR3 is 16 residues long. CDR3 DNA sequence: TGCGCCAGCAGCTTGGACAGGGGGAACTCCTACAATGAGCAGTTCTTC. It translates to CASSLDRGNSYNEQFF.

This chain uses TRBV11-2 with TRBJ2-3; D not certain. Trimming stripped 0 bases from V and 1 base from J, with 8 bases between. The CDR3 totals 15 residues. CDR1 is SGHAT and CDR2 is FQNNGV in the germline V gene. The chain's CDR3 is CASSLDLPGTDTQYF. CDR3 sequence (DNA): TGTGCCAGCAGCTTAGACTTACCGGGCACAGATACGCAGTATTTT.

This clone appeared a single time. The chain links TRBV9 to TRBJ1-6; no reliable D call. This CDR3 spans 12 amino acids. Germline loops: CDR1 SGDLS, CDR2 YYNGEE. V gave up 0 bases and J gave up 16 bases, with 11 bases separating them. This CDR3 is CASSVGVVSLHF. The DNA for the CDR3 is TGTGCCAGCAGCGTAGGGGTAGTCTCGCTCCACTTT. Full variable domain (outside the CDR3, taken from reference TRBV9 and TRBJ1-6): DSGVTQTPKHLITATGQRVTLRCSPRSGDLSVYWYQQSLDQGLQFLIQYYNGEERAKGNILERFSAQQFPDLHSELNLSSLELGDSALYFCASSVGVVSLHFGNGTRLTVT.

J is TRBJ2-2 and V is TRBV29-1; D remains unclear. CDR1 SQVTM and CDR2 ANQGSEA come from the germline V gene. The CDR3 consists of 14 residues. The V and J ends lost 5 bases and 2 bases respectively, with 12 bases between them. Written as DNA, the CDR3 is TGCAGCGTTAGCTTTGTTTTAAACACCGGGGAGCTGTTTTTT. Residues: CSVSFVLNTGELFF.

The genes are TRBV10-2 and TRBJ2-3; TRBD2 agrees at 8 bases. From germline, CDR1 is WSHSY and CDR2 SAAADI. V shed 0 bases, J shed 1 base, and the junction held 0 bases outside the gene matches. This CDR3 is 15 amino acids long. The CDR3, as DNA: TGCGCCAGCAGTGAGTCAGCGGGGGGCACAGATACGCAGTATTTT. It specifies CASSESAGGTDTQYF.

The V call is TRBV19, the J call TRBJ1-1, with D hard to call. This CDR3 is 13 amino acids long. Germline CDR1 reads LNHDA; CDR2 reads SQIVND (reference sequence). V dropped 0 bases and J dropped 11 bases, with 13 bases sitting between them. The CDR3 loop is CASSIDGPPRAFF. CDR3 DNA sequence: TGTGCCAGTAGTATAGATGGCCCTCCCCGCGCTTTCTTT.

The V call is TRBV7-3, the J call TRBJ1-2, with 10 positions matching TRBD1. V lost 5 bases and J lost 8; bases outside the gene matches: 14. Germline CDR1 and CDR2: SGHTA and FQGTGA. The CDR3 loop spans 16 amino acids. DNA for the CDR3: TGTGCCAGCAGCCTTAACCCCTCGACAGGGGGCGGGGGCTACACCTTC. The encoded protein is CASSLNPSTGGGGYTF. Full variable domain (remainder filled in from reference TRBV7-3 and TRBJ1-2): GAGVSQTPSNKVTEKGKYVELRCDPISGHTALYWYRQSLGQGPEFLIYFQGTGAADDSGLPNDRFFAVRPEGSVSTLKIQRTERGDSAVYLCASSLNPSTGGGGYTFGSGTRLTVV.

The chain couples TRBV7-3 to TRBJ2-2; possibly TRBD2 for D (6 bases). Between the trimmed V and J ends, which lost 1 base and 6 bases, there was a span of 18 bases. CDR3 length: 17 residues. The germline CDR1 and CDR2 sequences are SGHTA and FQGTGA. CDR3 DNA sequence: TGTGCCAGCAGCTTAATCACCCCACGGTCGGGGGCCGGGGAGCTGTTTTTT. This codes for CASSLITPRSGAGELFF. The full variable domain, completed using reference TRBV7-3 and TRBJ2-2, is GAGVSQTPSNKVTEKGKYVELRCDPISGHTALYWYRQSLGQGPEFLIYFQGTGAADDSGLPNDRFFAVRPEGSVSTLKIQRTERGDSAVYLCASSLITPRSGAGELFFGEGSRLTVL.

This chain links TRBV9 with TRBJ2-5; 11 bases are a match to TRBD2. The CDR3 has 17 amino acids. Germline assignment: CDR1 SGDLS and CDR2 YYNGEE. V was pared by 0 bases and J by 4 bases, with 8 bases of the junction left unmatched. CDR3 bases: TGTGCCAGCAGCGTAGCTGGTAGCGGGGGGGCAGGAGAGACCCAGTACTTC. Translation gives CASSVAGSGGAGETQYF.

This clone was observed a single time. V is TRBV27 and J is TRBJ2-7, with TRBD1 matching 7 bases. The CDR3 consists of 13 residues. The V segment lost 6 bases and the J segment 6 bases; nucleotides outside the gene matches: 8. Germline CDR1 is MNHEY and CDR2 is SMNVEV (reference sequence). The CDR3 bases are TGTGCCAGCAGAGCTACAGGGGCCGGCGAGCAGTACTTC. This sequence encodes CASRATGAGEQYF.

The rearrangement joins TRBV30 to TRBJ2-5, with TRBD2 identical over 10 bases. The CDR3 loop spans 12 amino acids. After removal of 4 bases from V and 4 bases from J, the junction contained 0 bases not matched to a gene. Germline V gene sequence: CDR1 GTSNPN, CDR2 SVGIG (reference sequence). CDR3 DNA: TGTGCCTGGAAGCGGGGGGGAGAGACCCAGTACTTC. Translated, it gives CAWKRGGETQYF.

With regard to this clone: A junction end diverges from the germline sequence, so it may reflect a read error. This CDR3 reads CASSPLAGNTGELFF. In DNA form, the CDR3 reads TGTGCTAGCAGCCCCCTAGCGGGGAACACCGGGGAGCTGTTTTTT. V and J are TRBV7-7 and TRBJ2-2, with 8 nucleotides matching TRBD2. CDR1 is SSHAT, CDR2 FNYEAQ, per germline (reference sequence). This CDR3 is 15 amino acids long.

The J gene is TRBJ2-7, the V gene TRBV5-1; D possibly corresponds to TRBD1 (6 bases). V lost 1 base to trimming and J lost 1 base, with 9 bases between them. Germline CDR1 and CDR2: SGHRS and YFSETQ. The CDR3 spans 14 residues. As DNA, the CDR3 is TGCGCCAGCAGCTTGCAAGGGGGATCCTACGAGCAGTACTTC. Amino acids: CASSLQGGSYEQYF. Using reference TRBV5-1 and TRBJ2-7 for the parts outside the CDR3, the full variable domain is KAGVTQTPRYLIKTRGQQVTLSCSPISGHRSVSWYQQTPGQGLQFLFEYFSETQRNKGNFPGRFSGRQFSNSRSEMNVSTLELGDSALYLCASSLQGGSYEQYFGPGTRLTVT.

The chain combines TRBV4-1 with TRBJ2-7; possibly TRBD1 for D (6 bases). CDR1 and CDR2 from the germline V gene are MGHRA and YSYEKL. V lost 0 bases to trimming and J lost 1 base, with 10 bases between them. The CDR3 is made up of 15 amino acids. CDR3 nucleotide sequence: TGCGCCAGCAGCCAAGAAAACAGGGCATCCTACGAGCAGTACTTC. The encoded protein is CASSQENRASYEQYF.

J is TRBJ1-3 and V is TRBV6-1; a possible D gene is TRBD1 (5 bases). There are 15 residues in the CDR3. CDR1 and CDR2 (germline): MNHNS, SASEGT. Trimming removed 8 bases at V and 0 bases at J, with 14 bases between. This CDR3 reads CASSFSGPSGNTIYF. CDR3 coding DNA: TGTGCCAGCTCCTTTTCAGGGCCCTCTGGAAACACCATATATTTT.

This chain joins TRBV30 and TRBJ1-2; D unclear. Looked up from germline, CDR1 is GTSNPN and CDR2 is SVGIG (reference sequence). CDR3 length: 12 amino acids. V lost 1 base to trimming and J lost 10 bases, with 13 bases between them. CDR3 in amino acids: CAWSGVKNDYTF. As DNA, the CDR3 is TGTGCCTGGAGTGGGGTCAAGAATGACTACACCTTC.

The chain recombines TRBV2 with TRBJ2-7, with a possible D match to TRBD1 (6 bases). Deletions cut 6 bases from V and 4 bases from J, with 22 bases between. CDR3 length: 16 residues. Germline CDR1 is SNHLY and CDR2 is FYNNEI. The DNA of the CDR3 is TGTGCCAGCAGGATGAACAGGGCCGGGACGCTATACGAGCAGTACTTC. Its protein is CASRMNRAGTLYEQYF.

This chain links TRBV2 with TRBJ1-5; no reliable D call. The germline V gene has CDR1 SNHLY and CDR2 FYNNEI. This CDR3 has 13 residues. The V end was cut by 9 bases, the J end by 1 base, with 10 bases between. The CDR3 sequence: CASQRESNQPQHF. The CDR3 DNA sequence: TGTGCCAGTCAACGGGAAAGCAATCAGCCCCAGCATTTT.